These T cell receptor beta chains were read from a single sample in a study of beta chain features in type 1 diabetes. Libraries were prepared by immunoSEQ multiplex PCR; TCRdb keeps only in-frame clonotypes and omits some of them. Of around 430,000 clones in the sample, about 29% are singletons; the top ten hold about 0.065%. The sample consisted of naive CD4+ T cells from blood. The receptors derive from a man aged 18 to 30 in good health. CDR3s include the opening cysteine and the closing phenylalanine or tryptophan. D genes are given only for firm matches. Expanded clones are given a class, and other clones once, few, many or no size at all.

size: -
V: TRBV5-1
J: TRBJ2-3
D: -
CDR3: CASSPPGTALTDTQYF
DNA: TGCGCCAGCAGCCCTCCGGGGACGGCCCTCACAGATACGCAGTATTTT

size: once
V: TRBV9
J: TRBJ2-1
D: -
CDR3: CASSVEAVSYNEQFF
DNA: TGTGCCAGCAGCGTAGAAGCCGTCTCCTACAATGAGCAGTTCTTC

size: -
V: TRBV4-1
J: TRBJ2-3
D: TRBD2
CDR3: CASSQVGLAKGTDTQYF
DNA: TGCGCCAGCAGCCAAGTAGGACTAGCGAAGGGAACAGATACGCAGTATTTT

size: few
V: TRBV9
J: TRBJ2-1
D: -
CDR3: CASSAASYNEQFF
DNA: TGTGCCAGCAGCGCAGCCTCCTACAATGAGCAGTTCTTC

size: few
V: TRBV7-8
J: TRBJ2-1
D: TRBD2
CDR3: CASSPRDYRAGEQFF
DNA: TGTGCCAGCAGCCCCCGGGACTACCGGGCGGGTGAGCAGTTCTTC

size: -
V: TRBV2
J: TRBJ2-1
D: -
CDR3: CASSVTGFNEQFF
DNA: TGTGCCAGCAGTGTGACAGGATTCAATGAGCAGTTCTTC

size: few
V: TRBV27
J: TRBJ1-2
D: -
CDR3: CASSPGGVLGYTF
DNA: TGTGCCAGCAGCCCTGGGGGGGTGTTGGGCTACACCTTC

size: -
V: TRBV7-9
J: TRBJ2-1
D: TRBD1
CDR3: CASSLVAGGIDEQFF
DNA: TGTGCCAGCAGCTTGGTGGCAGGGGGTATCGATGAGCAGTTCTTC

size: -
V: TRBV7-9
J: TRBJ2-1
D: TRBD2
CDR3: CASSSLAGGDNEQFF
DNA: TGTGCCAGCAGCTCACTAGCGGGAGGCGACAATGAGCAGTTCTTC

size: -
V: TRBV30
J: TRBJ1-1
D: -
CDR3: CAWSDGYTEAFF
DNA: TGTGCCTGGTCCGACGGATACACTGAAGCTTTCTTT

size: -
V: TRBV7-3
J: TRBJ2-7
D: TRBD1
CDR3: CASSPDRGLGEQYF
DNA: TGTGCCAGCAGCCCCGACAGGGGGCTTGGCGAGCAGTACTTC

size: -
V: TRBV30
J: TRBJ2-2
D: -
CDR3: CAWSQLNTGELFF
DNA: TGTGCCTGGAGCCAGCTGAATACCGGGGAGCTGTTTTTT

size: -
V: TRBV4-1
J: TRBJ2-5
D: TRBD2
CDR3: CASSFGRLAGVGGQETQYF
DNA: TGCGCCAGCAGCTTCGGACGGCTAGCGGGAGTGGGGGGTCAAGAGACCCAGTACTTC

size: -
V: TRBV25-1
J: TRBJ2-1
D: TRBD1
CDR3: CASSEWGQGANGEQFF
DNA: TGTGCCAGCAGTGAATGGGGACAGGGGGCGAACGGTGAGCAGTTCTTC

size: few
V: TRBV5-1
J: TRBJ2-1
D: -
CDR3: CASSDQAGPYNEQFF
DNA: TGCGCCAGCAGCGACCAAGCGGGCCCATACAATGAGCAGTTCTTC

size: -
V: TRBV25-1
J: TRBJ2-2
D: -
CDR3: CASSEWPGELFF
DNA: TGTGCCAGCAGTGAATGGCCCGGGGAGCTGTTTTTT

size: -
V: TRBV7-3
J: TRBJ2-1
D: TRBD2
CDR3: CASSLEGGLAGSSYNEQFF
DNA: TGTGCCAGCAGCTTAGAGGGTGGACTAGCGGGGTCCTCCTACAATGAGCAGTTCTTC

size: few
V: TRBV6-6
J: TRBJ2-7
D: -
CDR3: CATRRSDLYEQYF
DNA: TGTGCCACCCGCCGCTCGGACCTCTACGAGCAGTACTTC

size: -
V: TRBV2
J: TRBJ2-7
D: TRBD1
CDR3: CASKGAGAYEQYF
DNA: TGTGCCAGCAAGGGGGCAGGGGCCTACGAGCAGTACTTC

size: few
V: TRBV5-1
J: TRBJ2-7
D: -
CDR3: CASSLQGTYEQYF
DNA: TGCGCCAGCAGTCTACAGGGCACCTACGAGCAGTACTTC

size: -
V: TRBV7-3
J: TRBJ2-5
D: -
CDR3: CASSSGVSETQYF
DNA: TGTGCCAGCAGTTCAGGGGTTTCGGAGACCCAGTACTTC

size: -
V: TRBV6-5
J: TRBJ2-1
D: -
CDR3: CASRQTISYNEQFF
DNA: TGTGCCAGCAGACAGACCATATCCTACAATGAGCAGTTCTTC

size: few
V: TRBV30
J: TRBJ2-7
D: TRBD2
CDR3: CACSSGSSYEQYF
DNA: TGTGCCTGCTCAAGCGGGAGCTCCTACGAGCAGTACTTC

size: -
V: TRBV7-2
J: TRBJ2-7
D: TRBD2
CDR3: CASSLELAGAYEQYF
DNA: TGTGCCAGCAGCTTAGAACTAGCGGGAGCCTACGAGCAGTACTTC

size: -
V: TRBV23-1
J: TRBJ2-1
D: -
CDR3: CASSQWLMRYNEQFF
DNA: TGCGCCAGCAGTCAGTGGTTGATGCGTTACAATGAGCAGTTCTTC

size: -
V: TRBV7-9
J: TRBJ1-2
D: TRBD1
CDR3: CASSLDGQGFYGYTF
DNA: TGTGCCAGCAGCTTAGACGGACAGGGGTTCTATGGCTACACCTTC

size: few
V: TRBV4-3
J: TRBJ2-7
D: TRBD1
CDR3: CASSSSTGAPEQYF
DNA: TGCGCCAGCAGCTCCTCGACAGGGGCCCCCGAGCAGTACTTC

size: -
V: TRBV9
J: TRBJ1-1
D: -
CDR3: CASSVGESRGTEAFF
DNA: TGTGCCAGCAGCGTAGGTGAATCCCGGGGCACTGAAGCTTTCTTT

size: -
V: TRBV30
J: TRBJ1-4
D: -
CDR3: CAWSGPTTNEKLFF
DNA: TGTGCCTGGTCGGGGCCCACAACTAATGAAAAACTGTTTTTT

size: -
V: TRBV29-1
J: TRBJ2-1
D: TRBD2
CDR3: CSAGTSGYSYNEQFF
DNA: TGCAGCGCAGGGACTAGCGGTTACTCCTACAATGAGCAGTTCTTC

size: few
V: TRBV6-6
J: TRBJ2-1
D: TRBD1
CDR3: CASSYRQGGEQFF
DNA: TGTGCCAGCAGTTACAGACAGGGCGGTGAGCAGTTCTTC

size: few
V: TRBV5-6
J: TRBJ2-5
D: -
CDR3: CASSADPPGTQYF
DNA: TGTGCCAGCAGCGCGGACCCGCCGGGGACCCAGTACTTC

size: few
V: TRBV29-1
J: TRBJ1-4
D: TRBD1
CDR3: CSGTGTGNEKLFF
DNA: TGCAGCGGTACCGGGACAGGGAATGAAAAACTGTTTTTT

size: few
V: TRBV30
J: TRBJ2-1
D: -
CDR3: CAWSRGRALDNEQFF
DNA: TGTGCCTGGAGCAGGGGGAGGGCCTTGGACAATGAGCAGTTCTTC

size: once
V: TRBV7-2
J: TRBJ2-1
D: TRBD2
CDR3: CASSPVSGRAWEPFF
DNA: TGTGCCAGCAGCCCAGTGAGCGGGAGGGCCTGGGAGCCGTTCTTC

size: -
V: TRBV5-1
J: TRBJ2-1
D: -
CDR3: CASSLAPQFYNEQFF
DNA: TGCGCCAGCAGCTTGGCCCCACAGTTCTACAATGAGCAGTTCTTC

size: -
V: TRBV5-4
J: TRBJ2-5
D: -
CDR3: CASSLAAGNQETQYF
DNA: TGTGCCAGCAGCTTGGCGGCAGGGAATCAAGAGACCCAGTACTTC

size: few
V: TRBV5-1
J: TRBJ2-5
D: -
CDR3: CASSLLGSEETQYF
DNA: TGCGCCAGCAGCTTGTTGGGCAGTGAAGAGACCCAGTACTTC

size: few
V: TRBV7-8
J: TRBJ2-1
D: TRBD2
CDR3: CASSYVAGAAYNEQFF
DNA: TGTGCCAGCAGCTACGTAGCGGGAGCTGCCTACAATGAGCAGTTCTTC

size: few
V: TRBV4-2
J: TRBJ2-5
D: TRBD2
CDR3: CASSQDYGGRGETQYF
DNA: TGTGCCAGCAGCCAAGATTATGGCGGGAGGGGAGAGACCCAGTACTTC

size: few
V: TRBV2
J: TRBJ2-5
D: -
CDR3: CASSQLTSTGTQYF
DNA: TGTGCCAGCAGTCAACTTACTAGCACTGGGACCCAGTACTTC

size: -
V: TRBV19
J: TRBJ2-5
D: -
CDR3: CASSIVGFQETQYF
DNA: TGTGCCAGTAGTATAGTCGGGTTTCAAGAGACCCAGTACTTC

size: -
V: TRBV11-2
J: TRBJ2-1
D: -
CDR3: CASHLWGSNEQFF
DNA: TGTGCCAGCCACCTTTGGGGGTCCAATGAGCAGTTCTTC

size: few
V: TRBV30
J: TRBJ2-3
D: TRBD2
CDR3: CAWSSARTSGAGDTQYF
DNA: TGTGCCTGGAGTTCAGCCCGGACTAGCGGAGCCGGAGATACGCAGTATTTT

size: few
V: TRBV29-1
J: TRBJ1-5
D: TRBD1
CDR3: CSVGGQGVQPQHF
DNA: TGCAGCGTTGGAGGACAGGGGGTTCAGCCCCAGCATTTT

size: once
V: TRBV5-1
J: TRBJ2-7
D: -
CDR3: CASSLSSGHAYEQYF
DNA: TGCGCCAGCAGCTTGTCTTCAGGACATGCCTACGAGCAGTACTTC

size: few
V: TRBV7-2
J: TRBJ2-5
D: TRBD2
CDR3: CASSTERDPQETQYF
DNA: TGTGCCAGCAGCACCGAGCGGGATCCCCAAGAGACCCAGTACTTC

size: -
V: TRBV9
J: TRBJ2-1
D: TRBD2
CDR3: CASSAGPGLAPYNEQFF
DNA: TGTGCCAGCAGCGCAGGTCCGGGACTAGCGCCCTACAATGAGCAGTTCTTC

size: -
V: TRBV25-1
J: TRBJ1-1
D: -
CDR3: CASSESINRVSAEAFF
DNA: TGTGCCAGCAGTGAATCGATCAACAGGGTGAGCGCTGAAGCTTTCTTT

size: few
V: TRBV6-6
J: TRBJ2-1
D: -
CDR3: CASSYSTVGEFF
DNA: TGTGCCAGCAGTTACTCGACGGTAGGGGAGTTCTTC

size: -
V: TRBV30
J: TRBJ1-2
D: -
CDR3: CAWSPSPPNYGYTF
DNA: TGTGCCTGGAGTCCCTCCCCGCCAAACTATGGCTACACCTTC

size: -
V: TRBV20-1
J: TRBJ2-3
D: -
CDR3: CSAVSTDTQYF
DNA: TGCAGTGCAGTAAGCACAGATACGCAGTATTTT

size: -
V: TRBV29-1
J: TRBJ2-7
D: TRBD2
CDR3: CSVEDGREGRYEQYF
DNA: TGCAGCGTTGAAGACGGACGGGAGGGCCGGTACGAGCAGTACTTC

size: -
V: TRBV12-5
J: TRBJ1-5
D: -
CDR3: CASGLPQGRQPQHF
DNA: TGTGCTAGTGGTTTGCCCCAGGGGCGCCAGCCCCAGCATTTT

size: -
V: TRBV20-1
J: TRBJ2-5
D: -
CDR3: CSANREETQYF
DNA: TGCAGTGCTAACAGGGAAGAGACCCAGTACTTC

size: -
V: TRBV28
J: TRBJ2-7
D: TRBD1
CDR3: CASSSPGQASSYEQYF
DNA: TGTGCCAGCAGTTCCCCCGGACAGGCGAGCTCCTACGAGCAGTACTTC

size: -
V: TRBV6-5
J: TRBJ2-5
D: -
CDR3: CASSRATYQETQYF
DNA: TGTGCCAGCAGTAGAGCCACGTACCAAGAGACCCAGTACTTC

size: -
V: TRBV4-2
J: TRBJ2-2
D: TRBD2
CDR3: CASSQDHLGLAGGPSTGELFF
DNA: TGTGCCAGCAGCCAAGATCACTTGGGACTAGCGGGAGGGCCGTCAACCGGGGAGCTGTTTTTT

size: few
V: TRBV30
J: TRBJ2-3
D: TRBD2
CDR3: CAWSVLGRAVADTQYF
DNA: TGTGCCTGGAGTGTACTCGGGAGGGCGGTAGCAGATACGCAGTATTTT

size: few
V: TRBV4-1
J: TRBJ2-7
D: -
CDR3: CASSQDWALGPNEQYF
DNA: TGCGCCAGCAGCCAAGATTGGGCCCTGGGGCCGAACGAGCAGTACTTC